These 29 T cell receptor beta chains originate from one sample sequenced in a study of shared clonotypes between healthy human individuals. Clones were read by immunoSEQ multiplex PCR, and TCRdb kept only the in-frame ones, dropping some. The sample yields roughly 680,000 clones, roughly 72% seen once. Sequencing input: memory CD4+ T cells sorted from blood. Subset specified: CD45RA-negative fraction. The receptors were sampled from a woman in her twenties or thirties in good health.

Notes on this clone: Other DNA variants within this sample encode the same CDR3. The chain employs TRBV2 and TRBJ2-3; 9 bases match TRBD1. The CDR3 contains 14 residues. The V and J ends lost 4 bases and 3 bases, in that order; junction bases with no gene match: 2. Germline V CDR1 and CDR2: SNHLY, FYNNEI. CDR3: CASSGQGGTDTQYF. CDR3 nucleotide sequence: TGTGCCAGCAGTGGACAGGGGGGGACAGATACGCAGTATTTT. The entire variable domain, with the rest obtained from reference TRBV2 and TRBJ2-3, is as follows: EPEVTQTPSHQVTQMGQEVILRCVPISNHLYFYWYRQILGQKVEFLVSFYNNEISEKSEIFDDQFSVERPDGSNFTLKIRSTKLEDSAMYFCASSGQGGTDTQYFGPGTRLTVL.

V and J are TRBV7-7 and TRBJ2-2; 8 bases line up with TRBD1. Germline V gene lookup returns CDR1 SSHAT and CDR2 FNYEAQ (reference sequence). There are 14 residues in the CDR3. V shed 5 bases, J shed 7 bases, and the junction held 6 bases outside the gene matches. In DNA form, the CDR3 reads TGTGCCAGCAGCCGAAGGACAGGGAACGGGGAGCTGTTTTTT. This encodes CASSRRTGNGELFF.

This clone occurred once. The chain joins TRBV4-1 to TRBJ1-5; 9 bases are a match to TRBD1. This CDR3 spans 16 amino acids. The trim removed 4 bases at V and 3 bases at J, leaving 7 bases unmatched. Germline loops: CDR1 MGHRA, CDR2 YSYEKL. CDR3 sequence reads: CASSPGQGGINQPQHF. The CDR3 DNA sequence: TGCGCCAGCAGCCCGGGACAGGGAGGGATCAATCAGCCCCAGCATTTT.

Turning to this clone: The conserved closing phenylalanine or tryptophan is absent in this CDR3, likely reflecting a read error. The limits of the CDR3 on the DNA are not certain, so only TCRdb's listed CDR3 is given. The chain recombines TRBV7-2 with TRBJ2-7; the DNA was not compared with TRBD2, the D call given in the table. The CDR3 has 13 amino acids, counting both end residues. Germline values: CDR1 SGHTA, CDR2 FQGNSA. Here the CDR3 reads CASSSQTSGKLVI.

The CDR3 region is CASSPPSFGGAEAFF. The CDR3 DNA is TGTGCCAGCTCACCACCGAGCTTTGGGGGCGCTGAAGCTTTCTTT. The chain links TRBV18 to TRBJ1-1; D is possibly TRBD1 (6 bases). V lost 0 bases and J 6 bases, leaving 14 bases between the germline ends. CDR1 and CDR2 (germline): KGHSH, LQKENI. The CDR3 is 15 residues long.

This clone was seen at least ten times. V is TRBV27 and J is TRBJ2-5; D uncertain. Germline CDR1 reads MNHEY; CDR2 reads SMNVEV (reference sequence). The CDR3 covers 14 residues. Trimming left V 2 bases short and J 1 base short, with 8 bases between. The CDR3 here is CASSLNWGQETQYF. The CDR3 DNA is TGTGCCAGCAGTTTAAATTGGGGCCAAGAGACCCAGTACTTC.

This clone was observed a handful of times. J is TRBJ2-7 and V is TRBV9; D unresolved. The CDR3 covers 13 residues. The germline gives CDR1 SGDLS, CDR2 YYNGEE. Trimming left V 0 bases short and J 2 bases short, with 6 bases between. CDR3 sequence reads: CASSVGSTYEQYF. In DNA, the CDR3 is TGTGCCAGCAGCGTAGGATCAACCTACGAGCAGTACTTC.

This clone appeared a few times. The J gene is TRBJ1-3, the V gene TRBV28; D is possibly TRBD1 (5 bases). Germline CDR1 reads MDHEN; CDR2 reads SYDVKM. V was shortened by 5 bases and J by 0 bases, with 14 bases between the two germline ends. This CDR3 has 16 residues. CDR3 protein: CASSARTHHSGNTIYF. CDR3 DNA: TGTGCCAGCAGTGCCCGGACACACCACTCTGGAAACACCATATATTTT.

V usage is TRBV2 and J usage is TRBJ2-3; D gene unclear. The germline CDR1 and CDR2 sequences are SNHLY and FYNNEI. The germline V and J ends were trimmed by 5 bases and 3 bases, with 9 bases remaining between them. The CDR3 consists of 13 residues. The CDR3 here is CASSRARTDTQYF. CDR3 bases: TGTGCCAGCAGTAGGGCCCGAACAGATACGCAGTATTTT. Using reference TRBV2 and TRBJ2-3 for the parts outside the CDR3, the full variable domain is EPEVTQTPSHQVTQMGQEVILRCVPISNHLYFYWYRQILGQKVEFLVSFYNNEISEKSEIFDDQFSVERPDGSNFTLKIRSTKLEDSAMYFCASSRARTDTQYFGPGTRLTVL.

The J gene is TRBJ2-2, the V gene TRBV19, with D possibly being TRBD1 or TRBD2 (5 bases each). The CDR3 is 14 residues long. With 4 bases removed from V and 7 bases from J, the gap between germline ends came to 13 bases. Per germline, CDR1 LNHDA and CDR2 SQIVND (reference sequence). The chain's CDR3 is CASSKQVEVGELFF. Here the CDR3 DNA reads TGTGCCAGTAGTAAACAGGTGGAGGTCGGGGAGCTGTTTTTT.

The chain carries TRBV5-4 and TRBJ2-1, with D maybe TRBD2 (5 bases). From germline, CDR1 is SGHNT and CDR2 YYREEE (reference sequence). The CDR3 is 15 residues long. Trimming left V 4 bases short and J 4 bases short, with 15 bases between. DNA of the CDR3: TGTGCCAGCAGCATCGGGGTCTCGCGATACAATGAGCAGTTCTTC. Its translation is CASSIGVSRYNEQFF.

The chain is built from TRBV7-2 and TRBJ2-1; TRBD2 might be the D (6 bases). V gave up 5 bases and J gave up 6 bases, with 17 bases separating them. Germline loops: CDR1 SGHTA, CDR2 FQGNSA. CDR3 length: 15 amino acids. CDR3 in amino acids: CASSVTSQNINEQFF. The DNA of the CDR3 is TGTGCCAGCAGCGTCACTAGCCAGAACATCAATGAGCAGTTCTTC.

This clone showed up just a few times. V gene TRBV5-1 combines with J gene TRBJ2-3; maybe TRBD1 (5 bases). Germline V CDR1 and CDR2: SGHRS, YFSETQ. This CDR3 contains 18 residues. Trimming removed 0 bases at V and 2 bases at J, with 19 bases between. In nucleotides, the CDR3 is TGCGCCAGCAGCTTGGGGACGACAGCCTTCACCTCCACAGATACGCAGTATTTT. This encodes CASSLGTTAFTSTDTQYF.

As to this clone: Other DNA variants within this sample encode the same CDR3. This rearrangement joins TRBV18 to TRBJ2-3, with D tentatively TRBD2 (5 bases). The V end lost 2 bases, the J end lost 0 bases, and 9 bases lay between the germline ends. Germline CDR1 is KGHSH and CDR2 is LQKENI. The CDR3 extends over 15 amino acids. Here the CDR3 DNA reads TGTGCCAGCTCACCAGACTACCTCAGCACAGATACGCAGTATTTT. Protein product: CASSPDYLSTDTQYF.

This clone appeared many times. J is TRBJ1-4 and V is TRBV11-3; unclear D gene. Germline lookup yields CDR1 SGHNT and CDR2 YENEEA. The V end lost 5 bases, the J end lost 5 bases, and 15 bases lay between the germline ends. The CDR3 spans 15 residues. The CDR3 DNA reads as TGTGCCAGCAGCCCTCGGGCACAGAGGAATGAAAAACTGTTTTTT. Amino acid sequence: CASSPRAQRNEKLFF.

This clone was seen a handful of times. The chain recombines TRBV29-1 with TRBJ1-2; D gene ambiguous. CDR3 length: 17 residues. Germline assignment: CDR1 SQVTM and CDR2 ANQGSEA. Deletions cut 0 bases from V and 3 bases from J, with 20 bases between. The CDR3 spells CSVEDLEKGIFDYGYTF. CDR3 coding DNA: TGCAGCGTTGAAGATCTTGAGAAGGGTATTTTTGACTATGGCTACACCTTC.

This clone was counted many times. CDR3 in amino acids: CASKPMVGVDEQFF. In DNA form, the CDR3 reads TGTGCCAGCAAGCCGATGGTTGGAGTAGATGAGCAGTTCTTC. This chain links TRBV27 with TRBJ2-1, with no clear D. The CDR3 runs to 14 residues. The germline gives CDR1 MNHEY, CDR2 SMNVEV (reference sequence). V was cut by 7 bases and J by 8 bases, with 18 bases left in between.

The V gene is TRBV10-2, the J gene TRBJ2-7; the match to TRBD1 covers 10 bases. CDR1 WSHSY and CDR2 SAAADI come from the germline V gene. CDR3 length equals 13 residues. V lost 6 bases to trimming and J lost 4 bases; unmatched junction nucleotides: 3. CDR3 sequence (DNA): TGCGCCAGCAGGGGACAGGGGACGTACGAGCAGTACTTC. It yields the protein CASRGQGTYEQYF.

The chain couples TRBV10-3 to TRBJ1-2, with 8 bases aligning to TRBD1. Germline V gives CDR1 ENHRY, CDR2 SYGVKD. The CDR3 contains 17 residues. The ends lost 0 bases at V and 1 base at J; junction bases unmatched: 7. CDR3 in amino acids: CAISESLGQGFNYGYTF. The CDR3 coding sequence is TGTGCCATCAGTGAGTCTCTTGGACAGGGCTTTAACTATGGCTACACCTTC.

This clone was seen more than once but under ten times. CDR3 protein: CASSLIQYGYTF. The CDR3 DNA reads TGTGCCAGCAGCTTGATCCAGTATGGCTACACCTTC. This rearrangement joins TRBV5-6 to TRBJ1-2; D gene ambiguous. Trimming removed 1 base at V and 5 bases at J, with 6 bases between. The CDR3 has 12 residues. Germline V gene lookup returns CDR1 SGHDT and CDR2 YYEEEE.

This clone was picked up many times. This chain joins TRBV19 and TRBJ2-3; perhaps TRBD1 as D (5 bases). Trimming took 5 bases from V and 3 from J, leaving 15 bases between them. There are 15 residues in the CDR3. Germline loops: CDR1 LNHDA, CDR2 SQIVND (reference sequence). CDR3 DNA sequence: TGTGCCAGTAGTGACGACAGTTCCTGGACAGATACGCAGTATTTT. The encoded protein is CASSDDSSWTDTQYF.

CDR3 nucleotides: TGCAGCGTTCGGCAGGGATATCGGGTAGATACGCAGTATTTT. Translating it yields CSVRQGYRVDTQYF. The chain recombines TRBV29-1 with TRBJ2-3, with TRBD1 as a possible D gene (5 bases). Looked up from germline, CDR1 is SQVTM and CDR2 is ANQGSEA. Trimming cost V 5 bases and J 5 bases, with 17 bases left between them. The CDR3 length is 14 residues.

This clone was seen a few times. The V and J genes are TRBV28 and TRBJ1-2; TRBD1 matches at 10 bases. The CDR3 length is 13 residues. Germline V gene lookup returns CDR1 MDHEN and CDR2 SYDVKM. V gave up 6 bases and J gave up 7 bases; unmatched junction bases: 5. CDR3: CASRGQGKSGYTF. The DNA for the CDR3 is TGTGCCAGCAGGGGACAGGGGAAGAGTGGCTACACCTTC.

This clone was recorded a few times. V gene TRBV29-1 combines with J gene TRBJ2-2, with 7 bases that match TRBD1. This CDR3 region has 15 residues. The V segment lost 7 bases and the J segment 1 base; nucleotides outside the gene matches: 9. The germline V gene encodes CDR1 SQVTM and CDR2 ANQGSEA. In DNA, the CDR3 is TGCAGCGCAGCTACAGGGGCCAGGAACACCGGGGAGCTGTTTTTT. Encoded protein: CSAATGARNTGELFF.

The chain's CDR3 is CASSENGMIAEYGYTF. The CDR3 DNA sequence: TGTGCCAGCAGTGAAAATGGGATGATCGCCGAGTATGGCTACACCTTC. This chain uses TRBV6-1 with TRBJ1-2; D uncertain. From germline, CDR1 is MNHNS and CDR2 SASEGT. Trimming pared 2 bases from V and 5 bases from J, leaving 18 bases between. The CDR3 contains 16 residues.

This chain joins TRBV5-1 and TRBJ2-1, with D uncertain. The ends were cut back, 0 bases at V and 4 bases at J, with 11 bases in the middle. Germline CDR1 SGHRS, CDR2 YFSETQ. This CDR3 is built from 15 residues. CDR3 residues: CASSLDTSEYNEQFF. CDR3 in DNA: TGCGCCAGCAGCTTGGATACCAGCGAATACAATGAGCAGTTCTTC.

A few counts support this clone. The chain joins TRBV19 to TRBJ2-1, with D possibly TRBD1 on 5 matching bases. Trimming removed 7 bases at V and 1 base at J, with 5 bases between. Germline V gives CDR1 LNHDA, CDR2 SQIVND (reference sequence). The CDR3 runs to 12 residues. The CDR3 DNA follows: TGTGCCAGTAAGGGGTCCTACAATGAGCAGTTCTTC. Translating gives CASKGSYNEQFF.

V is TRBV16 and J is TRBJ1-3, with D unclear. The germline CDR1 and CDR2 sequences are KGHSY and FQNENV. Between the trimmed V and J ends, which lost 2 bases and 5 bases, there was a span of 16 bases. The CDR3 sequence is 16 residues long. CDR3 DNA sequence: TGTGCCAGCAGCCAACGGGTCTCCGGAACGAGAAACACCATATATTTT. This encodes CASSQRVSGTRNTIYF.

The chain recombines TRBV11-2 with TRBJ1-6; a weak D match, TRBD1 (5 bases). The germline V gene has CDR1 SGHAT and CDR2 FQNNGV. V shed 5 bases and J shed 9 bases, with 20 bases lying between them. The CDR3 contains 16 residues. CDR3 DNA: TGTGCCAGCAGCGTCCCAGGGACTTCGGGCAGTTCACCCCTCCACTTT. Amino acid sequence: CASSVPGTSGSSPLHF.